One and the same sample provided the 2 T cell receptor beta chains below, sequenced in a study of blood T cells in healthy people across ages. Primed by a sample-barcoded 5' primer and a J-beta primer mix, a second PCR proceeded for about 7 to 11 cycles. TCRdb re-derived calls from the 5' RACE reads in MiXCR, one entry per CDR3 protein. The data contain some 790,000 distinct CDR3 sequences, more than 25% of them singletons. The material sequenced was blood. These receptors all stem from a woman over 75 in good health.

This clonotype was counted many times. The genes are TRBV10-3 and TRBJ2-1; D might be TRBD1 or TRBD2, each matching 6 bases. This CDR3 has 18 amino acids. V was trimmed by 4 bases and J by 6 bases, leaving 25 bases between them. Germline CDR1 ENHRY, CDR2 SYGVKD. The CDR3 DNA follows: TGTGCCATCAGTGGGAAGAACAGGGCAGGACTACCGACCAATGAGCAGTTCTTC. This encodes CAISGKNRAGLPTNEQFF.

This clonotype was detected only a few times. This sequence joins TRBV4-3 and TRBJ2-2; 12 bases line up with TRBD2. The CDR3 sequence is 16 residues long. J was trimmed by 3 bases and V by 6 bases; bases with no gene match: 5. From germline, CDR1 is LGHNA and CDR2 YSLEER. CDR3 sequence (DNA): TGCGCCAGCAGTATTACTAGCGGGGGGTACACCGGGGAGCTGTTTTTT. The encoded protein is CASSITSGGYTGELFF.